The rows below give T cell receptor beta chains drawn from one sample of a study of naive and memory T cell subsets. TCRdb independently ran MiXCR on the UMI-ligation and nested PCR reads; one entry per CDR3 protein. Found here are 99,000 or so distinct CDR3 sequences, around 15% of them singletons; the top ten hold approximately 2.8%. The sequencing input was naive CD8+ T cells from blood. These receptors came from a human donor in good health. Both conserved end residues are part of each CDR3. A D gene is named only where the DNA matches it firmly.

V gene: TRBV4-1
D gene: NA
J gene: TRBJ1-6
CDR3 protein: CASRTDIGSSPLHF

V gene: TRBV15
D gene: TRBD1
J gene: TRBJ2-7
CDR3 protein: CATSRSDREHEQYF

V gene: TRBV15
D gene: TRBD1
J gene: TRBJ1-2
CDR3 protein: CATSAPGQGGYGYTF

V gene: TRBV18
D gene: NA
J gene: TRBJ2-7
CDR3 protein: CASSPRDNYEQYF

V gene: TRBV28
D gene: NA
J gene: TRBJ1-4
CDR3 protein: CASSGRLVVKLFF

V gene: TRBV5-6
D gene: TRBD2
J gene: TRBJ2-1
CDR3 protein: CASSPLAGGRTEQFF

V gene: TRBV27
D gene: NA
J gene: TRBJ2-5
CDR3 protein: CASSLVLSAETQYF

V gene: TRBV27
D gene: TRBD1
J gene: TRBJ1-6
CDR3 protein: CASSGTATRSPLHF

V gene: TRBV5-1
D gene: TRBD1
J gene: TRBJ1-3
CDR3 protein: CASSPNPETGDNTIYF

V gene: TRBV7-9
D gene: TRBD1
J gene: TRBJ2-5
CDR3 protein: CASSPGTGGGYQETQYF

V gene: TRBV7-9
D gene: TRBD1
J gene: TRBJ1-1
CDR3 protein: CASSSSKGQGEAFF

V gene: TRBV13
D gene: TRBD1
J gene: TRBJ2-1
CDR3 protein: CASSHGQGAWEQFF

V gene: TRBV20-1
D gene: NA
J gene: TRBJ2-7
CDR3 protein: CSAHHVDSYEQYF

V gene: TRBV29-1
D gene: TRBD1
J gene: TRBJ1-4
CDR3 protein: CSVVTGTRNEKLFF

V gene: TRBV5-1
D gene: TRBD1
J gene: TRBJ1-3
CDR3 protein: CASSLTGGNVLSSGNTIYF

V gene: TRBV3-1
D gene: NA
J gene: TRBJ2-1
CDR3 protein: CASSQGPNEQFF

V gene: TRBV7-9
D gene: TRBD1
J gene: TRBJ1-6
CDR3 protein: CASSLPGQGNSPLHF

V gene: TRBV4-3
D gene: NA
J gene: TRBJ1-1
CDR3 protein: CASSQDGWDEAFF

V gene: TRBV19
D gene: TRBD2
J gene: TRBJ2-3
CDR3 protein: CASSIAGGRDTQYF

V gene: TRBV7-9
D gene: NA
J gene: TRBJ2-5
CDR3 protein: CATSGGVDETQYF

V gene: TRBV7-9
D gene: TRBD1
J gene: TRBJ2-6
CDR3 protein: CASSLRDRYSGANVLTF

V gene: TRBV30
D gene: NA
J gene: TRBJ2-7
CDR3 protein: CVWTLGEGAGEQYF

V gene: TRBV3-1
D gene: NA
J gene: TRBJ1-1
CDR3 protein: CASSQGNTEAFF

V gene: TRBV20-1
D gene: TRBD2
J gene: TRBJ2-1
CDR3 protein: CSAPAGGTYNEQFF

V gene: TRBV6-2/TRBV6-3
D gene: TRBD1
J gene: TRBJ1-5
CDR3 protein: CASRGQGAGQPQHF

V gene: TRBV7-9
D gene: NA
J gene: TRBJ2-3
CDR3 protein: CASSLNFPDIRLTDTQYF

V gene: TRBV15
D gene: TRBD1
J gene: TRBJ2-3
CDR3 protein: CATRMTGGGSDTQYF

V gene: TRBV9
D gene: NA
J gene: TRBJ2-1
CDR3 protein: CASSAEYNEQFF

V gene: TRBV12-3/TRBV12-4
D gene: NA
J gene: TRBJ1-1
CDR3 protein: CASTTVRTSNTEAFF

V gene: TRBV14
D gene: TRBD2
J gene: TRBJ2-1
CDR3 protein: CASSQLAGAVEQFF

V gene: TRBV9
D gene: NA
J gene: TRBJ1-4
CDR3 protein: CASSPPRGYKLFF

V gene: TRBV7-9
D gene: TRBD2
J gene: TRBJ2-5
CDR3 protein: CASSSRLAGTQYF

V gene: TRBV28
D gene: NA
J gene: TRBJ1-1
CDR3 protein: CASSLRTYTTPGEAFF

V gene: TRBV5-6
D gene: NA
J gene: TRBJ2-3
CDR3 protein: CASSLIGQRGGTDTQYF

V gene: TRBV6-5
D gene: NA
J gene: TRBJ2-5
CDR3 protein: CASSYLWQLKTQYF

V gene: TRBV4-3
D gene: NA
J gene: TRBJ2-1
CDR3 protein: CASSQDASEQFF

V gene: TRBV4-3
D gene: NA
J gene: TRBJ2-7
CDR3 protein: CASSQDWGGFATYEQYF

V gene: TRBV4-2
D gene: TRBD2
J gene: TRBJ2-1
CDR3 protein: CASSQDQLAGGNEQFF

V gene: TRBV24-1
D gene: TRBD1
J gene: TRBJ2-2
CDR3 protein: CATSDWDRGRNTGELFF

V gene: TRBV28
D gene: TRBD1
J gene: TRBJ2-2
CDR3 protein: CASDRVNTGELFF